A single sample gave rise to the 28 T cell receptor beta chains below, sequenced in a study of blood T cell repertoires in COVID-19 (dated by TCRdb to the early 2020s). The receptor library was made with the immunoSEQ multiplex PCR assay. Drawn from immuneACCESS, this table holds only the in-frame rearrangements with V and J called that TCRdb kept. Clones are partly lost; checked studies trace under half to an unresolved V gene and leave the rest unexplained. For this sample the table gives 140,000 to 150,000 clones, of which around 82% were detected only once. 4.2% of the sample is in the top ten clones. The sample consisted of peripheral blood. The receptors were sampled from a man between 60 and 75 years old with acute or convalescent COVID-19.

The CDR3: CASSLTGQSEAFF. The CDR3 nucleotides are TGTGCCAGCTCACTAACCGGACAGTCTGAAGCTTTCTTT. The chain carries TRBV18 and TRBJ1-1, with D possibly TRBD1 on 6 matching bases. The CDR3 is made up of 13 amino acids. Germline CDR1 is KGHSH and CDR2 is LQKENI. V gave up 4 bases and J gave up 6 bases, with 12 bases separating them.

This chain joins TRBV6-1 and TRBJ1-2; maybe TRBD1 (6 bases). Germline values: CDR1 MNHNS, CDR2 SASEGT. Deletions cut 3 bases from V and 12 bases from J, with 14 bases between. The CDR3 length is 12 residues. CDR3 sequence reads: CASSETGQRNTF. The CDR3 nucleotides read TGTGCCAGCAGTGAGACAGGCCAGAGAAACACCTTC.

The J gene is TRBJ1-1, the V gene TRBV5-4; the D gene is possibly TRBD1 (6 bases). The CDR3 runs 13 residues. Per the germline V gene, CDR1 is SGHNT and CDR2 is YYREEE (reference sequence). The V end was cut by 0 bases, the J end by 9 bases, with 12 bases between. This CDR3 is CASSLAAGGQAFF. The CDR3, as DNA: TGTGCCAGCAGCTTGGCGGCGGGGGGGCAAGCTTTCTTT.

This clone has a handful of counts. This chain links TRBV19 with TRBJ2-3; 8 nucleotides match TRBD1. In germline, CDR1 is LNHDA, CDR2 SQIVND (reference sequence). V shed 2 bases, J shed 2 bases, and the junction held 0 bases outside the gene matches. This CDR3 is built from 14 residues. CDR3 coding DNA: TGTGCCAGTAGTATACAGGGGGCCACAGATACGCAGTATTTT. Its translation is CASSIQGATDTQYF.

CDR3 loop: CASSPGQGVNTGELFF. The DNA for the CDR3 is TGTGCCAGCTCACCAGGACAGGGGGTGAACACCGGGGAGCTGTTTTTT. The V and J genes are TRBV18 and TRBJ2-2; TRBD1 aligns across 10 bases. The V gene end was trimmed by 2 bases and the J gene end by 1 base; junction bases not matched to a gene: 1. The CDR3 length is 16 residues. CDR1 and CDR2 (germline): KGHSH, LQKENI.

The chain links TRBV7-9 to TRBJ1-1; no clear D gene. Germline-derived CDR1 and CDR2 are SEHNR and FQNEAQ (reference sequence). The V end lost 5 bases, the J end lost 0 bases, and 7 bases lay between the germline ends. The length of the CDR3 is 13 residues. This CDR3 is CASSAGLNTEAFF. In DNA, the CDR3 is TGTGCCAGCAGCGCCGGTTTGAACACTGAAGCTTTCTTT.

The rearrangement links TRBV27 to TRBJ2-7; TRBD2 matches 11 bases. Germline loops: CDR1 MNHEY, CDR2 SMNVEV (reference sequence). This CDR3 comprises 13 residues. V lost 6 bases, J lost 9 bases, and 7 bases stayed unmatched. Here the CDR3 DNA reads TGTGCCAGCAGACAGACTAGCGGGACGGTGCAGTACTTC. Translated: CASRQTSGTVQYF.

In this sample, this clone turned up a few times. The chain is built from TRBV6-4 and TRBJ1-1; D possibly corresponds to TRBD1 (6 bases). Germline V gene data show CDR1 as MRHNA and CDR2 as SNTAGT. The CDR3 loop spans 16 amino acids. V was clipped by 6 bases and J by 4 bases, with 21 bases between them. CDR3 in DNA: TGTGCCAGCAGCGATCGGAGGCATACAGGGAGCACTGAAGCTTTCTTT. Its protein is CASSDRRHTGSTEAFF.

This chain links TRBV15 with TRBJ2-1, with unresolved D. The CDR3 has 16 amino acids. The V and J ends lost 2 bases and 6 bases respectively, with 17 bases between them. Germline V gives CDR1 LNHNV, CDR2 YYDKDF (reference sequence). CDR3 sequence (DNA): TGTGCCACCAGCAGACCAAAGAGCGACTGGAGCAATGAGCAGTTCTTC. Its translation: CATSRPKSDWSNEQFF.

V and J are TRBV7-2 and TRBJ1-6; D is uncertain. CDR1 is SGHTA, CDR2 FQGNSA, per germline. V lost 5 bases and J 10 bases, leaving 27 bases between the germline ends. The length of the CDR3 is 18 residues. DNA of the CDR3: TGTGCCAGCAGCGACAAACTGGCAGTTCGCCCCCCATTGTCACCCCTCCACTTT. It is translated as CASSDKLAVRPPLSPLHF.

CDR3: CATSDFGLAGDNEQFF. CDR3 coding DNA: TGTGCCACCAGTGATTTCGGACTAGCGGGAGACAATGAGCAGTTCTTC. The V call is TRBV24-1, the J call TRBJ2-1; the match to TRBD2 covers 13 bases. Per germline, CDR1 KGHDR and CDR2 SFDVKD. V lost 1 base, J lost 5 bases, and 1 base stayed unmatched. The CDR3 covers 16 residues.

This chain joins TRBV27 and TRBJ2-3, with TRBD2 matching 9 bases. Germline V gene lookup returns CDR1 MNHEY and CDR2 SMNVEV (reference sequence). V shed 7 bases, J shed 4 bases, and the junction held 9 bases outside the gene matches. This CDR3 is built from 15 residues. The CDR3 loop reads CASKEASGIPDTQYF. Written as DNA, the CDR3 is TGTGCCAGCAAGGAAGCTAGCGGGATCCCAGATACGCAGTATTTT.

The chain couples TRBV11-2 to TRBJ2-2; D is unresolved. Per the germline V gene, CDR1 is SGHAT and CDR2 is FQNNGV. The CDR3 runs 15 residues. The V and J ends lost 3 bases and 0 bases respectively, with 8 bases between them. Written as DNA, the CDR3 is TGTGCCAGCAGCTTGAGTCTGACGAACACCGGGGAGCTGTTTTTT. Translating it yields CASSLSLTNTGELFF.

V is TRBV3-1 (or the pseudogene TRBV3-2) and J is TRBJ2-2; TRBD1 matches 7 bases. The CDR3 is made up of 15 amino acids. Germline V lookup: CDR1 LGHDT, CDR2 YNNKEL (reference sequence). Trimming at V came to 1 base and at J to 3 bases, leaving 2 bases not matched to a gene. CDR3 in DNA: TGTGCCAGCAGCCAAGGACAGGGTGACACCGGGGAGCTGTTTTTT. Translated: CASSQGQGDTGELFF.

This clone was seen a handful of times. The chain combines TRBV7-9 with TRBJ1-4; 10 bases are shared with TRBD1. CDR1 is SEHNR and CDR2 is FQNEAQ in the germline V gene (reference sequence). The CDR3 sequence is 17 residues long. With 4 bases clipped from V and 7 bases from J, the junction kept 12 bases outside the gene matches. The chain's CDR3 is CASSSTMRDRGIEKLFF. CDR3 coding DNA: TGTGCCAGCAGCTCCACCATGCGGGACAGGGGTATTGAAAAACTGTTTTTT.

The chain uses TRBV28 and TRBJ1-5; D not resolved. Between the trimmed V and J ends, which lost 2 bases and 3 bases, there was a span of 14 bases. The CDR3 covers 16 residues. Germline lookup yields CDR1 MDHEN and CDR2 SYDVKM. The CDR3: CASSLHPAGYNQPQHF. CDR3 in DNA: TGTGCCAGCAGTTTACACCCAGCGGGGTACAATCAGCCCCAGCATTTT.

The rearrangement uses TRBV11-2 and TRBJ2-5; 7 positions agree with TRBD2. V dropped 5 bases and J dropped 5; count of bases not matched to a gene: 20. Germline V gene sequence: CDR1 SGHAT, CDR2 FQNNGV. This CDR3 comprises 18 residues. The CDR3 nucleotides read TGTGCCAGCAGCGTCGACGCATGGGAGGGAGGGCCAAGGGAGACCCAGTACTTC. Translating it yields CASSVDAWEGGPRETQYF.

This chain uses TRBV5-1 with TRBJ2-1; 7 nucleotides agree with TRBD2. In germline, CDR1 is SGHRS, CDR2 YFSETQ. Unmatched junction bases numbered 9, after V lost 1 base and J lost 5 bases. This CDR3 has 16 amino acids. DNA of the CDR3: TGCGCCAGCAGCTTGTTTCTCGCTAGCGGAAACAATGAGCAGTTCTTC. It specifies CASSLFLASGNNEQFF.

V gene TRBV29-1 combines with J gene TRBJ2-1, with D unclear. This CDR3 has 10 residues. Trimming shortened V by 4 bases and J by 9 bases, and 7 bases separated the two germline ends. CDR1 is SQVTM and CDR2 is ANQGSEA in the germline V gene. This CDR3 reads CSVGSFEQFF. For the CDR3, the DNA is TGCAGCGTTGGGAGTTTTGAGCAGTTCTTC.

The sample holds a few counts of this clone. J is TRBJ2-1 and V is TRBV19; 8 positions agree with TRBD1. Germline loops: CDR1 LNHDA, CDR2 SQIVND (reference sequence). The length of the CDR3 is 15 residues. The junction had 12 bases not matched to a gene; V was cut back by 7 bases and J by 7 bases. In DNA form, the CDR3 reads TGTGCCAGTACAACAGTCGGGACAGGAGATAATGAGCAGTTCTTC. Protein product: CASTTVGTGDNEQFF.

This clone was picked up a small number of times. The chain has TRBV27 and TRBJ2-2; D gene ambiguous. The ends were cut back, 3 bases at V and 1 base at J, with 3 bases in the middle. This CDR3 spans 13 amino acids. CDR1 and CDR2 from the germline V gene are MNHEY and SMNVEV (reference sequence). DNA of the CDR3: TGTGCCAGCAGTTTCCTGAACACCGGGGAGCTGTTTTTT. Translation: CASSFLNTGELFF.

The chain carries TRBV10-3 and TRBJ1-5; no clear D. The CDR3 has 14 residues. Germline loops: CDR1 ENHRY, CDR2 SYGVKD. Trimming pared 4 bases from V and 6 bases from J, leaving 13 bases between. The CDR3 DNA is TGTGCCATCAGTGCCGGGGTTGGATCTCAGCCCCAGCATTTT. Its protein is CAISAGVGSQPQHF.

The rearrangement uses TRBV30 and TRBJ1-6; no clear D gene. V gave up 0 bases and J gave up 4 bases, with 7 bases separating them. CDR1 is GTSNPN, CDR2 SVGIG, per germline (reference sequence). This CDR3 spans 14 amino acids. The CDR3, as DNA: TGTGCCTGGAGTGTTTTCAGTTATAATTCACCCCTCCACTTT. Protein product: CAWSVFSYNSPLHF.

The chain employs TRBV19 and TRBJ2-2, with D maybe TRBD1 (6 bases). V was shortened by 5 bases and J by 3 bases, with 16 bases between the two germline ends. This CDR3 spans 16 amino acids. Germline-derived CDR1 and CDR2 are LNHDA and SQIVND (reference sequence). The CDR3 nucleotides are TGTGCCAGTAGTCTGCCTCAGGGGTCCCACACCGGGGAGCTGTTTTTT. Its protein product is CASSLPQGSHTGELFF.

This sequence joins TRBV19 and TRBJ2-5; perhaps TRBD1 as D (6 bases). V was trimmed by 6 bases and J by 2 bases, leaving 10 bases between them. From germline, CDR1 is LNHDA and CDR2 SQIVND (reference sequence). CDR3 length: 13 residues. CDR3 coding DNA: TGTGCCAGTAGCGGACAGAAACAAGAGACCCAGTACTTC. It is translated as CASSGQKQETQYF.

The J gene is TRBJ2-1, the V gene TRBV7-9, with D tentatively TRBD1 (5 bases). The V gene's germline CDR1 is SEHNR and CDR2 FQNEAQ (reference sequence). The CDR3 covers 15 residues. Trimming shortened V by 2 bases and J by 8 bases, and 16 bases separated the two germline ends. The CDR3 loop reads CASSLSGAYGDEQFF. The CDR3 DNA reads as TGTGCCAGCAGCTTAAGTGGGGCATACGGCGATGAGCAGTTCTTC.

V and J are TRBV15 and TRBJ1-2; D is ambiguous. Trimming stripped 0 bases from V and 2 bases from J, with 19 bases between. The CDR3 sequence is 18 residues long. Germline V gene lookup returns CDR1 LNHNV and CDR2 YYDKDF (reference sequence). The CDR3 is CATSRDGGSSWYNYGYTF. The CDR3 DNA sequence: TGTGCCACCAGCAGAGACGGTGGTTCCTCTTGGTACAACTATGGCTACACCTTC.

J is TRBJ2-1 and V is TRBV15; D not certain. Trimming took 3 bases from V and 5 from J, leaving 17 bases between them. Germline values: CDR1 LNHNV, CDR2 YYDKDF (reference sequence). This CDR3 spans 16 amino acids. CDR3: CATSSPGFSIHNEQFF. The CDR3, as DNA: TGTGCCACCAGCAGCCCCGGGTTTTCCATCCACAATGAGCAGTTCTTC.